These 20 T cell receptor beta chains originate from one sample sequenced in a study of blood T cell repertoires in COVID-19. Data came from immunoSEQ multiplex PCR; TCRdb stores just in-frame clones and leaves some out. The sample consists of hundreds of thousands of clones, around 88% of them appearing once. The sample comprised peripheral blood. The receptors were sampled from a woman in her 50s with COVID-19, enrolled during active disease.

The rearrangement uses TRBV18 and TRBJ1-3, with D perhaps TRBD1 (6 bases). Between the trimmed V and J ends, which lost 3 bases and 0 bases, there was a span of 9 bases. From germline, CDR1 is KGHSH and CDR2 LQKENI. The CDR3 runs 15 residues. CDR3 amino acids: CASSPGQSSGNTIYF. The CDR3 nucleotides read TGTGCCAGCTCACCCGGACAGAGCTCTGGAAACACCATATATTTT.

The rearrangement uses TRBV2 and TRBJ1-2; maybe TRBD1 (5 bases). The ends were cut back, 5 bases at V and 6 bases at J, with 13 bases in the middle. The CDR3 is made up of 13 amino acids. Germline CDR1 SNHLY, CDR2 FYNNEI. CDR3 region: CASSPNGGDGYTF. In nucleotides, the CDR3 is TGTGCCAGCAGTCCCAATGGGGGGGATGGCTACACCTTC.

The chain has TRBV10-3 and TRBJ2-7; D may be TRBD1 (6 bases). The germline V gene has CDR1 ENHRY and CDR2 SYGVKD. V was trimmed by 10 bases and J by 3 bases, leaving 13 bases between them. The length of the CDR3 is 12 residues. This CDR3 reads CATGQGNYEQYF. DNA for the CDR3: TGTGCCACCGGCCAGGGGAACTACGAGCAGTACTTC.

The chain is built from TRBV5-1 and TRBJ1-1; tentative D call: TRBD1 (6 bases). The CDR3 length is 16 residues. Germline assignment: CDR1 SGHRS and CDR2 YFSETQ. V was shortened by 0 bases and J by 3 bases, with 15 bases between the two germline ends. CDR3 loop: CASSLEAGRGYTEAFF. CDR3 sequence (DNA): TGCGCCAGCAGCTTGGAGGCAGGGAGGGGGTACACTGAAGCTTTCTTT.

This sequence joins TRBV10-2 and TRBJ1-1; D remains unclear. V lost 4 bases and J lost 7, with 22 bases in between. Germline CDR1 reads WSHSY; CDR2 reads SAAADI. This CDR3 has 16 amino acids. Here the CDR3 reads CASSVGLFSGLLEAFF. The CDR3 region has the DNA TGCGCCAGCAGTGTAGGCCTTTTCAGCGGATTACTTGAAGCTTTCTTT.

The V and J genes are TRBV11-3 and TRBJ2-1, with D tentatively TRBD1 (6 bases). The germline V gene has CDR1 SGHNT and CDR2 YENEEA. Trimming pared 0 bases from V and 11 bases from J, leaving 14 bases between. The CDR3 has 14 residues. CDR3 residues: CASSLDQGTTQQFF. As DNA, the CDR3 is TGTGCCAGCAGCTTAGATCAGGGGACAACCCAGCAGTTCTTC.

The V call is TRBV6-5, the J call TRBJ1-3; 8 bases are shared with TRBD1. The CDR3 has 15 amino acids. Germline V gene data show CDR1 as MNHEY and CDR2 as SVGAGI. The V segment lost 5 bases and the J segment 2 bases; nucleotides outside the gene matches: 5. The CDR3 DNA reads as TGTGCCAGCAGTAGACAGGGGCGGGCTGGAAACACCATATATTTT. Protein product: CASSRQGRAGNTIYF.

The V and J genes are TRBV7-8 and TRBJ2-2; D is ambiguous. The CDR3 extends over 13 amino acids. Trimming took off 4 bases at V and 5 bases at J, with 8 bases between the two ends. CDR1 is SGHVS and CDR2 is FQNEAQ in the germline V gene. DNA of the CDR3: TGTGCCAGCAGCTGGAGTGGGACCGGGGAGCTGTTTTTT. It specifies CASSWSGTGELFF.

This chain connects TRBV5-1 to TRBJ1-1; D is undetermined. CDR3 length: 14 residues. Trimming removed 2 bases from V and 1 base from J, with 9 bases in between. Germline CDR1 SGHRS, CDR2 YFSETQ. CDR3 sequence reads: CASSFSGQNTEAFF. The CDR3 DNA reads TGCGCCAGCAGCTTCTCGGGTCAGAACACTGAAGCTTTCTTT.

This chain joins TRBV13 and TRBJ1-6, with 7 bases matching TRBD1. V trimming: 4 bases; J trimming: 0 bases; junction bases outside the gene matches: 3. Germline CDR1 is PRHDT and CDR2 is FYEKMQ (reference sequence). The CDR3 runs to 16 residues. The CDR3 DNA follows: TGTGCCAGCAGCTCGGGACAGAGCTCCTATAATTCACCCCTCCACTTT. Translation gives CASSSGQSSYNSPLHF.

The CDR3, as DNA: TGTGCCACCAGCAGGGGCAGGGGAGTGTGGGCGAATTCACCCCTCCACTTT. Protein: CATSRGRGVWANSPLHF. The V gene is TRBV15, the J gene TRBJ1-6, with D tentatively TRBD1 (6 bases). Germline V gene sequence: CDR1 LNHNV, CDR2 YYDKDF (reference sequence). This CDR3 has 17 residues. Between the trimmed V and J ends, which lost 3 bases and 7 bases, there was a span of 19 bases.

This clone came up once. This CDR3 reads CASSPGLATDTQYF. The CDR3 DNA follows: TGTGCCAGCAGTCCGGGACTGGCAACAGATACGCAGTATTTT. This chain links TRBV6-5 with TRBJ2-3, with D perhaps TRBD2 (6 bases). The germline gives CDR1 MNHEY, CDR2 SVGAGI. V lost 5 bases and J 3 bases, leaving 12 bases between the germline ends. The CDR3 covers 14 residues.

The rearrangement joins TRBV9 to TRBJ2-5; the match to TRBD2 covers 9 bases. The CDR3 length is 16 residues. V shed 0 bases and J 2 bases; nucleotides not matched to a gene: 5. Germline V CDR1 and CDR2: SGDLS, YYNGEE. The DNA for the CDR3 is TGTGCCAGCAGCGTAGGACAGCGGGGGGCTCAAGAGACCCAGTACTTC. Translation gives CASSVGQRGAQETQYF.

This clone has just a few counts. This rearrangement joins TRBV19 to TRBJ1-5; 8 positions agree with TRBD1. V was pared by 5 bases and J by 4 bases, with 10 bases of the junction left unmatched. This CDR3 contains 16 residues. Per the germline V gene, CDR1 is LNHDA and CDR2 is SQIVND (reference sequence). CDR3 bases: TGTGCCAGTAGTGTTTATTCGACAGGGGAAAATCAGCCCCAGCATTTT. It specifies CASSVYSTGENQPQHF.

The chain uses TRBV19 and TRBJ2-7; possibly TRBD1 for D (5 bases). CDR1 is LNHDA, CDR2 SQIVND, per germline (reference sequence). V was clipped by 3 bases and J by 3 bases, with 12 bases between them. The CDR3 is made up of 14 amino acids. Here the CDR3 reads CASSIRQGSYEQYF. CDR3 in DNA: TGTGCCAGTAGTATCAGGCAGGGAAGCTACGAGCAGTACTTC.

The chain employs TRBV28 and TRBJ1-2; 7 bases map to TRBD1. The J segment lost 8 bases and the V segment lost 6 bases, leaving 15 bases of the junction unmatched. Germline V gives CDR1 MDHEN, CDR2 SYDVKM. The CDR3 is made up of 15 amino acids. CDR3 in DNA: TGTGCCAGCAGCCTAGGGACAGTCCCCTCGGGGGGCTACACCTTC. This encodes CASSLGTVPSGGYTF.

This chain connects TRBV2 to TRBJ2-2; no clear D gene. V was cut by 0 bases and J by 5 bases, with 4 bases left in between. The germline V gene has CDR1 SNHLY and CDR2 FYNNEI. The CDR3 is 13 amino acids. CDR3 amino acids: CASSEARTGELFF. The DNA for the CDR3 is TGTGCCAGCAGTGAAGCGAGAACCGGGGAGCTGTTTTTT.

The genes are TRBV19 and TRBJ2-2, with TRBD2 matching 7 bases. V lost 2 bases to trimming and J lost 3 bases; unmatched junction nucleotides: 6. Germline V gene data show CDR1 as LNHDA and CDR2 as SQIVND (reference sequence). The CDR3 runs 16 residues. CDR3 in amino acids: CASSILPGGHTGELFF. CDR3 coding DNA: TGTGCCAGTAGTATACTGCCGGGGGGTCACACCGGGGAGCTGTTTTTT.

The chain joins TRBV28 to TRBJ2-2, with 7 bases that match TRBD1. The V segment lost 6 bases and the J segment 5 bases; nucleotides outside the gene matches: 9. This CDR3 has 15 amino acids. Looked up from germline, CDR1 is MDHEN and CDR2 is SYDVKM. CDR3 protein: CASRERGRGTGELFF. The CDR3 coding sequence is TGTGCCAGCAGAGAGAGGGGCAGGGGGACCGGGGAGCTGTTTTTT.

V is TRBV5-4 and J is TRBJ2-7, with a possible D match to TRBD1 (5 bases). This CDR3 is built from 15 residues. V was shortened by 4 bases and J by 6 bases, with 20 bases between the two germline ends. Looked up from germline, CDR1 is SGHNT and CDR2 is YYREEE (reference sequence). The CDR3 coding sequence is TGTGCCAGCAGCCATATCATGGTAGGGGTTGGCGAGCAGTACTTC. The encoded protein is CASSHIMVGVGEQYF. Using reference TRBV5-4 and TRBJ2-7 for the parts outside the CDR3, the full variable domain is ETGVTQSPTHLIKTRGQQVTLRCSSQSGHNTVSWYQQALGQGPQFIFQYYREEENGRGNFPPRFSGLQFPNYSSELNVNALELDDSALYLCASSHIMVGVGEQYFGPGTRLTVT.